This T cell receptor beta chain was observed in a study of T cells in Graves' hyperthyroidism and ophthalmopathy. Between the trimmed V and J ends, which lost 7 bases and 11 bases, there was a span of 19 bases. The CDR3 loop spans 12 amino acids. Germline assignment: CDR1 SQVTM and CDR2 ANQGSEA. This clonotype was seen only once. Its target is unknown. The source material, RNA transcripts, was used to amplify TCR beta CDR3 regions. HTBI primers were the set used in a first-round RT-PCR of the TCR CDR3. TCRdb called the multiplex PCR reads again in MiXCR, with one record for every CDR3 protein. This table holds about 26,000 distinct CDR3 sequences, around 40% found once. Overall study findings and caveats: In simple terms, a model built on 13 V-J features told ophthalmopathy apart from stable hyperthyroidism.

The patients, who ranged from 18 to 65 in age, presented with newly diagnosed hyperthyroidism lasting under 2 months. Criteria for exclusion of patients were uncontrolled infection, other autoimmune disease, pregnancy or lactation. Diagnoses used clinical symptoms, serum thyroxine and TRAb, thyroid ultrasound and orbital computed tomography. This TCR was sampled from a woman in her thirties with Graves' hyperthyroidism. The specimen sequenced was blood. The V call is TRBV29-1, the J call TRBJ2-3, with TRBD1 as a possible D gene (5 bases). The DNA of the CDR3 is TGCAGCGCTCGAACATGGGGCAATGAGCAGTATTTT. Its translation is CSARTWGNEQYF.